Each of the 9 T cell receptor beta chains below was sequenced from the same sample in a study of OX40 agonist ivuxolimab in advanced cancers. Only in-frame clones appear in the TCRdb table, and some are missing; sequencing was by immunoSEQ multiplex PCR. The table lists around 65,000 clones, more than 85% of them singletons, with approximately 18% in the top ten. Here the sequenced sample was CD4+ or CD8+ T cells sorted from blood, taken in a trial of the OX40 agonist ivuxolimab. The receptors were gathered from an adult with an advanced solid tumor such as melanoma, head and neck, liver or kidney cancer.

This clone appeared once. This sequence joins TRBV2 and TRBJ1-2; D is uncertain. Between the trimmed V and J ends, which lost 5 bases and 4 bases, there was a span of 17 bases. Germline-derived CDR1 and CDR2 are SNHLY and FYNNEI. This CDR3 region has 15 residues. CDR3 DNA sequence: TGTGCCAGCAGTCCCGGCCCCGGGGTTTCCTATGGCTACACCTTC. This gives the protein CASSPGPGVSYGYTF.

The gene calls are TRBV7-9 and TRBJ1-3; D not certain. Trimming cost V 1 base and J 8 bases, with 12 bases left between them. This CDR3 has 14 amino acids. Germline V gene data show CDR1 as SEHNR and CDR2 as FQNEAQ (reference sequence). DNA of the CDR3: TGTGCCAGCAGCTTAGAGACAACGGAGGACACCATATATTTT. This sequence encodes CASSLETTEDTIYF.

The chain has TRBV13 and TRBJ1-3, with D tentatively TRBD1 (5 bases). Germline V gives CDR1 PRHDT, CDR2 FYEKMQ (reference sequence). Trimming stripped 1 base from V and 8 bases from J, with 18 bases between. The CDR3 has 16 residues. The CDR3 sequence is CASSLAGTPLGDTIYF. CDR3 sequence (DNA): TGTGCCAGCAGCTTAGCCGGGACTCCACTGGGGGACACCATATATTTT.

The chain employs TRBV11-2 and TRBJ1-5; a possible D gene is TRBD1 (6 bases). CDR3 length equals 16 residues. V was shortened by 3 bases and J by 0 bases, with 12 bases between the two germline ends. From germline, CDR1 is SGHAT and CDR2 FQNNGV. CDR3 coding DNA: TGTGCCAGCAGCTTGAGGGGGGCGGATAGCAATCAGCCCCAGCATTTT. This gives the protein CASSLRGADSNQPQHF.

The rearrangement joins TRBV2 to TRBJ2-7; D perhaps matches TRBD1 (6 bases). Per germline, CDR1 SNHLY and CDR2 FYNNEI. This CDR3 has 15 residues. V gave up 7 bases and J gave up 2 bases, with 18 bases separating them. In DNA, the CDR3 is TGTGCCAGCAATTCAGTACAGGGAGAGGCCTACGAGCAGTACTTC. Encoded protein: CASNSVQGEAYEQYF.

The chain is built from TRBV27 and TRBJ2-2; no definite D call. This CDR3 region has 12 residues. Looked up from germline, CDR1 is MNHEY and CDR2 is SMNVEV (reference sequence). V shed 5 bases and J shed 6 bases, with 7 bases lying between them. The CDR3 reads CASSPFPGELFF. CDR3 nucleotide sequence: TGTGCCAGCAGTCCTTTCCCCGGGGAGCTGTTTTTT.

The V call is TRBV10-2, the J call TRBJ1-2; TRBD1 matches at 7 bases. Unmatched junction bases numbered 8, after V lost 7 bases and J lost 6 bases. The length of the CDR3 is 13 residues. Germline assignment: CDR1 WSHSY and CDR2 SAAADI. The CDR3 DNA follows: TGCGCCAGCAAGGAGGCGGGGACAGATGGCTACACCTTC. Protein product: CASKEAGTDGYTF.

CDR3 sequence reads: CASSSSMNTEAFF. The CDR3 DNA follows: TGTGCCAGCAGCTCATCTATGAACACTGAAGCTTTCTTT. The chain carries TRBV11-3 and TRBJ1-1; D not resolved. Germline V gene sequence: CDR1 SGHNT, CDR2 YENEEA. Trimming left V 4 bases short and J 0 bases short, with 6 bases between. The CDR3 totals 13 residues.

V gene TRBV28 combines with J gene TRBJ2-7; D gene unclear. CDR1 is MDHEN, CDR2 SYDVKM, per germline. The CDR3 totals 12 residues. The ends were cut back, 3 bases at V and 4 bases at J, with 7 bases in the middle. CDR3 coding DNA: TGTGCCAGCAGTTTGACCATTTACGAGCAGTACTTC. Amino acids: CASSLTIYEQYF.